These 19 T cell receptor beta chains share one sample of origin, sequenced in a study of blood T cell repertoires in COVID-19. Only in-frame clones appear in the TCRdb table, and some are missing; sequencing was by immunoSEQ multiplex PCR. This sample carries approximately 150,000 clones, roughly nine tenths of them seen once, and the ten largest clones take approximately 4%. Sequenced sample: peripheral blood. The receptors were sampled from a woman between 65 and 79 years old with acute or convalescent COVID-19.

This clone was seen a handful of times. The rearrangement uses TRBV7-8 and TRBJ1-5, with D perhaps TRBD1 (5 bases). Trimming stripped 2 bases from V and 6 bases from J, with 17 bases between. This CDR3 spans 16 amino acids. The V gene's germline CDR1 is SGHVS and CDR2 FQNEAQ. The CDR3 sequence is CASSLMKGPLTQPQHF. The CDR3 DNA is TGTGCCAGCAGCTTAATGAAGGGGCCCTTGACTCAGCCCCAGCATTTT.

The V and J genes are TRBV4-3 and TRBJ1-2, with 7 bases lining up with TRBD1. The CDR3 consists of 15 residues. Germline V gives CDR1 LGHNA, CDR2 YSLEER. Trimming took 0 bases from V and 2 from J; bases not matched to a gene: 3. The CDR3 sequence is CASSQDTTGNYGYTF. Here the CDR3 DNA reads TGCGCCAGCAGCCAAGATACGACAGGGAACTATGGCTACACCTTC.

The V and J genes are TRBV7-9 and TRBJ2-2; D may be TRBD1 (6 bases). Germline assignment: CDR1 SEHNR and CDR2 FQNEAQ (reference sequence). The CDR3 is made up of 15 amino acids. V gave up 3 bases and J gave up 6 bases, with 14 bases separating them. The CDR3 protein is CASSFVAGVAGELFF. CDR3 nucleotide sequence: TGTGCCAGCAGCTTCGTGGCAGGGGTCGCCGGGGAGCTGTTTTTT.

V and J are TRBV24-1 and TRBJ1-2; a weak D match, TRBD1 (5 bases). Germline values: CDR1 KGHDR, CDR2 SFDVKD. The CDR3 runs 15 residues. Deletions cut 4 bases from V and 3 bases from J, with 14 bases between. CDR3 protein: CATSDRTGGDYGYTF. The DNA of the CDR3 is TGTGCCACCAGTGACCGGACGGGAGGGGACTATGGCTACACCTTC.

The chain joins TRBV7-9 to TRBJ2-3, with D unclear. The CDR3 contains 11 residues. The ends were cut back, 4 bases at V and 6 bases at J, with 5 bases in the middle. Germline V gene sequence: CDR1 SEHNR, CDR2 FQNEAQ (reference sequence). The DNA of the CDR3 is TGTGCCAGCAGCTCCACTGATACGCAGTATTTT. Protein product: CASSSTDTQYF. The variable domain in full, completed from reference TRBV7-9 and TRBJ2-3, reads DTGVSQNPRHKITKRGQNVTFRCDPISEHNRLYWYRQTLGQGPEFLTYFQNEAQLEKSRLLSDRFSAERPKGSFSTLEIQRTEQGDSAMYLCASSSTDTQYFGPGTRLTVL.

This chain connects TRBV27 to TRBJ2-1, with 8 bases fitting TRBD2. The J segment lost 7 bases and the V segment lost 3 bases, leaving 14 bases of the junction unmatched. CDR1 and CDR2 from the germline V gene are MNHEY and SMNVEV (reference sequence). The CDR3 covers 17 residues. For the CDR3, the DNA is TGTGCCAGCAGTTTCCTTACTCAATACGGGACTAGTAATGAGCAGTTCTTC. Protein: CASSFLTQYGTSNEQFF.

This rearrangement joins TRBV6-2 or TRBV6-3 to TRBJ1-5, with 9 nucleotides matching TRBD1. Germline CDR1 MNHEY, CDR2 SVGEGT. After removal of 6 bases from V and 4 bases from J, the junction contained 16 bases not matched to a gene. The CDR3 runs 18 residues. CDR3 sequence (DNA): TGTGCCAGCAGCCCTCACTATTCTGGGGGACAGGGTAATCAGCCCCAGCATTTT. It yields the protein CASSPHYSGGQGNQPQHF.

The rearrangement uses TRBV27 and TRBJ1-2; D uncertain. Looked up from germline, CDR1 is MNHEY and CDR2 is SMNVEV (reference sequence). The CDR3 covers 13 residues. With 0 bases removed from V and 2 bases from J, the gap between germline ends came to 4 bases. CDR3 DNA: TGTGCCAGCAGTTTATCGACAAACTATGGCTACACCTTC. Translation: CASSLSTNYGYTF.

The chain has TRBV11-2 and TRBJ1-2; D perhaps matches TRBD1 (6 bases). This CDR3 region has 15 residues. Germline V lookup: CDR1 SGHAT, CDR2 FQNNGV. Between the trimmed V and J ends, which lost 1 base and 4 bases, there was a span of 13 bases. CDR3 in DNA: TGTGCCAGCAGCTTAGCGTCCGGCAGGGGCTATGGCTACACCTTC. Translation gives CASSLASGRGYGYTF.

The CDR3 DNA follows: TGTGCCAGCAGCTTTGGCTTAGCGGGGGAGACCTACGAGCAGTACTTC. It codes for CASSFGLAGETYEQYF. This chain uses TRBV7-6 with TRBJ2-7; 9 bases map to TRBD2. The CDR3 extends over 16 amino acids. V gave up 3 bases and J gave up 2 bases; unmatched junction bases: 8. Germline V CDR1 and CDR2: SGHVS, FNYEAQ.

This chain joins TRBV6-5 and TRBJ2-3; 9 bases map to TRBD1. V was pared by 5 bases and J by 4 bases, with 4 bases of the junction left unmatched. Germline CDR1 is MNHEY and CDR2 is SVGAGI. The CDR3 runs 14 residues. The CDR3 bases are TGTGCCAGCAGTCGGGACAGGGTTTCAGATACGCAGTATTTT. Translated: CASSRDRVSDTQYF.

The chain uses TRBV7-9 and TRBJ2-1; TRBD1 might be the D (5 bases). V was clipped by 8 bases and J by 0 bases, with 11 bases between them. The CDR3 runs to 14 residues. Germline CDR1 is SEHNR and CDR2 is FQNEAQ (reference sequence). This CDR3 is CASSVGPSYNEQFF. The CDR3 DNA follows: TGTGCCAGCTCGGTGGGGCCCTCCTACAATGAGCAGTTCTTC.

The chain employs TRBV6-2 or TRBV6-3 and TRBJ2-1; 8 positions match TRBD2. The CDR3 extends over 17 amino acids. J lost 6 bases, V lost 5 bases, and 15 bases had no gene match. The germline V gene encodes CDR1 MNHEY and CDR2 SVGEGT. The CDR3 bases are TGTGCCAGCAGTCCAAGCGGACTAGCTTTCTCCCTCAATGAGCAGTTCTTC. Its protein product is CASSPSGLAFSLNEQFF.

The genes are TRBV19 and TRBJ1-1; 7 nucleotides match TRBD1. Germline values: CDR1 LNHDA, CDR2 SQIVND (reference sequence). V lost 5 bases to trimming and J lost 4 bases; unmatched junction nucleotides: 4. The length of the CDR3 is 13 residues. Here the CDR3 reads CASSLTGSTEAFF. The CDR3 DNA reads TGTGCCAGTAGTTTGACAGGGAGCACTGAAGCTTTCTTT.

This clone was seen just once. The V and J genes are TRBV10-3 and TRBJ2-5; 9 nucleotides align to TRBD1. CDR1 is ENHRY, CDR2 SYGVKD, per germline. V was clipped by 11 bases and J by 2 bases; unmatched bases: 12. This CDR3 is built from 15 residues. The CDR3 DNA follows: TGTGCCGGGGGGGGCCCGGGGACAGGGCAAGAGACCCAGTACTTC. This sequence encodes CAGGGPGTGQETQYF.

J is TRBJ1-2 and V is TRBV2; D remains unclear. This CDR3 region has 13 residues. Trimming pared 9 bases from V and 0 bases from J, leaving 11 bases between. Per the germline V gene, CDR1 is SNHLY and CDR2 is FYNNEI. The CDR3 loop reads CARRTEANYGYTF. CDR3 DNA: TGTGCCAGGCGGACTGAGGCTAACTATGGCTACACCTTC.

The chain is built from TRBV29-1 and TRBJ2-5; tentative D call: TRBD2 (6 bases). Germline-derived CDR1 and CDR2 are SQVTM and ANQGSEA. V was cut by 6 bases and J by 1 base, with 12 bases left in between. This CDR3 spans 13 amino acids. CDR3 nucleotide sequence: TGCAGCGTGGCTTGGAGGGGCCAAGAGACCCAGTACTTC. It is translated as CSVAWRGQETQYF. The full variable domain, with the rest looked up from reference TRBV29-1 and TRBJ2-5, is SAVISQKPSRDICQRGTSLTIQCQVDSQVTMMFWYRQQPGQSLTLIATANQGSEATYESGFVIDKFPISRPNLTFSTLTVSNMSPEDSSIYLCSVAWRGQETQYFGPGTRLLVL.

The CDR3 DNA reads as TGTGCCAGCAGCTTACGGGGTTATGAGACCCAGTACTTC. It yields the protein CASSLRGYETQYF. The chain joins TRBV7-9 to TRBJ2-5; TRBD2 might be the D (5 bases). V lost 2 bases to trimming and J lost 5 bases, with 9 bases between them. The CDR3 is made up of 13 amino acids. Germline assignment: CDR1 SEHNR and CDR2 FQNEAQ (reference sequence).

The rearrangement links TRBV19 to TRBJ2-4; the match to TRBD2 covers 9 bases. V lost 6 bases and J lost 4; bases outside the gene matches: 10. The CDR3 runs 16 residues. Germline CDR1 and CDR2: LNHDA and SQIVND (reference sequence). The CDR3 nucleotides are TGTGCCAGTAGCCCGAGACTAGCGGAAAGTAAAAACATTCAGTACTTC. It translates to CASSPRLAESKNIQYF. Filled out from reference TRBV19 and TRBJ2-4, the complete variable domain reads DGGITQSPKYLFRKEGQNVTLSCEQNLNHDAMYWYRQDPGQGLRLIYYSQIVNDFQKGDIAEGYSVSREKKESFPLTVTSAQKNPTAFYLCASSPRLAESKNIQYFGAGTRLSVL.